This T cell receptor (beta chain) derives from a study of blood T cell repertoires in COVID-19 (dated by TCRdb to the early 2020s). With respect to the entire study: Samples covering the acute and convalescent phases of COVID-19 were provided by collaborators in the United States, Italy and Spain. The material from the prospective study consisted of cDNA or gDNA derived from T cells, B-cell-depleted T cells, or PBMCs. The dataset comprised deeply sampled blood TCRbeta repertoires from subjects exposed to, actively infected with, or recovered from COVID-19. The repertoires were released in a freely available public database intended as a resource for research on the immune response to SARS-CoV-2. Samples came from the ongoing ImmuneRACE study (first 160 participants) plus 1,254 subjects from 6 global collaborators. A de-identified subject ID, COVID-19 status, age in years and sex were almost always included in the sample metadata. Where available, HLA class I and class II types were taken from metadata supplied by the sample provider and were not determined by assay-based typing. On the study overall, not on this receptor specifically: The quantity of clinical and demographic metadata differed by source and by participant and was supplied without curation.

In the prospective study, participants were 18 to 89 years old, resided in 24 geographic areas of the United States, and were enrolled through a virtual design. In the prospective study, participants were assigned to cohorts based on the clinical history participants reported in a screening survey and a study questionnaire. For ImmuneRACE Cohort 3, a participant was defined as recovered based on two consecutive negative NP/OP PCR tests, clearance by a healthcare professional, or resolution of symptoms. In the prospective study, whole blood, serum and a nasopharyngeal or oropharyngeal swab were collected from each participant by mobile phlebotomists. Participants in the prospective study had the option to provide additional blood draws and questionnaires over an approximately two-month period. Blood samples from the prospective study were shipped frozen or at room temperature prior to DNA extraction.

Based on the germline V gene (reference sequence), the CDR1 and CDR2 sequences are LNHDA and SQIVND. V ends up 5 bases short and J 9 bases short, with an unmatched junction base count of 16. The CDR3 runs 17 residues from the cysteine to the phenylalanine. The retained sequence is limited to the CDR3, 51 bases, with the frame set at the first base. Turning to this clone: It has no known antigen specificity. Per-base quality was not reported, and no clone a single base away is much larger than it.

The immunoSEQ Assay, a bias-controlled multiplex PCR, was used to amplify TCRbeta CDR3 regions from genomic DNA. Processing in the source paper ran as follows. The number of nucleated cells in each sample was estimated from the amplification of reference gene primers within the assay. To quantify the absolute abundance of each unique TCRbeta CDR3 rearrangement, sequence reads were collapsed and filtered. For each sample, productive Simpson clonality was calculated by taking the square root of Simpson's diversity index across productive rearrangements. TCRdb provides this immuneACCESS table in a form limited to in-frame rearrangements. Some clones are lacking; in checked studies, under half of them reflect an unresolved V gene, and why the rest are absent is not known. V, J and clone size are taken as reported in that table, and D and trimming were inferred from the DNA itself. A total of some 430,000 clones appear in this sample, roughly 87% of them only once. The ten top clones hold more than 0.55% of the sample.

The chain links TRBV19 with TRBJ2-1; 10 nucleotides in the junction match TRBD2. Sequencing used PBMCs or T cells enriched from blood (not recorded which). This sequence originates from a man between 18 and 29 years old who had recovered from COVID-19. The DNA sequence is given as TGTGCCAGTAGTCGCGGGACTAGCGCGATTTCCGCCAGTGAGCAGTTCTTC. Its product reads: CASSRGTSAISASEQFF.